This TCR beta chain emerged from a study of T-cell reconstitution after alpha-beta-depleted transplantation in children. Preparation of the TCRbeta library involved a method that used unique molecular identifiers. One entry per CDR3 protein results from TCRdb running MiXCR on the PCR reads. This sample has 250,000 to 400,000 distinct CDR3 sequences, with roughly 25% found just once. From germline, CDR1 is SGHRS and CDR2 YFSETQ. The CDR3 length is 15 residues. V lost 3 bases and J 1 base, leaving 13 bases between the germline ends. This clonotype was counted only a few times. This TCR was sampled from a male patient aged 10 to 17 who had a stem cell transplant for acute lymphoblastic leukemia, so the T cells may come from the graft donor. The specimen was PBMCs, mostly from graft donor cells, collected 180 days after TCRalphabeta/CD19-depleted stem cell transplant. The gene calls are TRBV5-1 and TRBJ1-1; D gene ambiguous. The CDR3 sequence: CASSSQNMWNTEAFF. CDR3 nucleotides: TGCGCCAGCAGCTCGCAAAACATGTGGAACACTGAAGCTTTCTTT.